The text below deals with one T cell receptor beta chain. At one end the junction does not follow the germline gene, possibly because of a read error. The source of the sample is a study of cytomegalovirus exposure and HLA in healthy donors. Germline assignment: CDR1 SEHNR and CDR2 FQNEAQ (reference sequence). This CDR3 contains 12 residues. PCR primers comprised 60 Vbeta and 13 Jbeta primers. Here immunoSEQ multiplex PCR was the method, and the copy in TCRdb shows in-frame clones only, minus some. The repertoire holds about 160,000 clones, with around 78% as singletons. The chain has TRBV7-9 and TRBJ2-1; D gene uncertain. Input material: PBMCs. The receptor's source is a middle-aged woman in good health and CMV-seronegative. The CDR3 protein is CSSSLVRNEQFF. The CDR3 DNA is TGTTCCAGCAGCTTAGTCAGAAATGAGCAGTTCTTC.